This T cell receptor beta chain was sequenced in a study of cytomegalovirus exposure and HLA in healthy donors. Concerning this clone itself: What it binds is not known.

Primers: 60 Vbeta forward and 13 Jbeta reverse. Original data processing: Unique TCR beta chains numbered approximately 76 million in a later analysis, with roughly 10 million shared. Produced via immunoSEQ multiplex PCR; TCRdb's table is partial and in-frame only. V and J calls and clone size are as listed in that table; D and trimming were resolved from the DNA. The repertoire consists of around 120,000 clones, with about 76% occurring once and the leading ten covering approximately 31%. Findings and limits, study-wide: Published work reported that the classifier diagnosed cytomegalovirus status with high specificity and sensitivity.

The CDR3 runs 14 residues. Germline CDR1 is MNHEY and CDR2 is SMNVEV (reference sequence). The ends lost 0 bases at V and 4 bases at J; junction bases unmatched: 3. The V gene is TRBV27, the J gene TRBJ2-7, with 7 bases fitting TRBD2. The sample comprised PBMCs. The receptor was derived from a man in his sixties in good health and CMV-seropositive. The CDR3 DNA is TGTGCCAGCAGTTTATCGCGGGGGAGGTACGAGCAGTACTTC. Encoded protein: CASSLSRGRYEQYF.